This note documents a single TCR beta chain sequence. Its antigen remains unidentified. Libraries used roughly 18,000 to 1,000,000 sorted naive CD8 T cells and 10%, 30% or 50% RNA input. Researchers sorted naive CD8 T cells as cells that were CD8+CD4-CCR7+CD45RA+. J gave up 4 bases and V 5 bases, and 12 bases lay outside the gene matches. This CDR3 contains 17 residues. Germline V gene data show CDR1 as SGHVS and CDR2 as FNYEAQ. This specimen belongs to a study of molecular identifiers for immune sequencing clone quantification. Study results and caveats: Highly expanded clone sizes could be underestimated through barcode sharing by identical TCR molecules.

Via MiXCR, TCRdb re-called the PCR reads, giving one row per CDR3 protein. Counted here are 600,000 to 650,000 distinct CDR3 sequences, less than 20% occurring once; the ten biggest clones make up around 0.86%. The source is a human donor in good health. Some libraries in this study had Jurkat cell RNA spiked in. The gene calls are TRBV7-6 and TRBJ2-2, with 8 nucleotides matching TRBD1. The source material was naive CD8+ T cells from blood, with Jurkat cell RNA spiked in. Regarding subset: FACS-sorted CD8+CD4-CCR7+CD45RA+ naive T cells. CDR3 coding DNA: TGTGCCAGCAGCCCGACGGCAGGGGGCACGGTCACCGGGGAGCTGTTTTTT. Its translation: CASSPTAGGTVTGELFF.